This T cell receptor (beta chain) was captured by sequencing in a study of blood T cell repertoires in COVID-19. Study details: The study drew acute and convalescent COVID-19 samples from the United States, Italy and Spain.

The CDR3 covers 16 residues. V was pared by 6 bases and J by 12 bases, with 27 bases between. Per germline, CDR1 MNHEY and CDR2 SMNVEV (reference sequence). Clinical history reported by participants formed the basis on which cohorts were assigned. Cohort 3 donors were reported recovered after two negative PCRs, clearance, or symptom resolution. Study processing details: Reference gene primer amplification in the assay estimated nucleated cell counts. Clones were read by immunoSEQ multiplex PCR, and TCRdb kept only the in-frame ones, dropping some. V, J and clone size are those of that table, while D and trimming were read from the DNA. The sample lists about 480,000 clones, roughly 90% seen once, with 1.8% in the top ten.

The specimen sequenced was PBMCs or T cells enriched from blood (not recorded which). The TCR sequence derives from a woman aged 40 to 55 who had recovered from COVID-19. The chain combines TRBV27 with TRBJ2-1; tentative D call: TRBD2 (5 bases). CDR3 nucleotides: TGTGCCAGCAGCCTAGGCAGGCCGGGGTCAAGTGCAGGGCAGTTCTTC. This translates into CASSLGRPGSSAGQFF.